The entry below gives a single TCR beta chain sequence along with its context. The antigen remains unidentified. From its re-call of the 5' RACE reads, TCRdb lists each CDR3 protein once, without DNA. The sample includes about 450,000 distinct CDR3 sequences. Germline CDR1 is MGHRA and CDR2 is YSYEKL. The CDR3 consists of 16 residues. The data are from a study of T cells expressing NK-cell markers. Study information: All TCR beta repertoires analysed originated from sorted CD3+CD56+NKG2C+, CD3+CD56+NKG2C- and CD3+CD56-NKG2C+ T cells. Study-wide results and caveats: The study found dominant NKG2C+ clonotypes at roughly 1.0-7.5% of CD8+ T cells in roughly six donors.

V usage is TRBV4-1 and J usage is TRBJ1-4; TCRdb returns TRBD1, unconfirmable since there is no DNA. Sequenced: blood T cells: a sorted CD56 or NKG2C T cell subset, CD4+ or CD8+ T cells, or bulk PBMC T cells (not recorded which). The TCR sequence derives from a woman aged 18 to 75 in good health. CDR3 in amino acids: CASSPRQGTPNEKLFF.